This is a list of T cell receptor beta chains from one sample in a study of neoadjuvant nivolumab and ipilimumab in lung cancer. Clones were read by immunoSEQ multiplex PCR, and TCRdb kept only the in-frame ones, dropping some. The sample shows 25,000 to 30,000 clones, nearly 85% of them seen only once. The material sequenced was tumor tissue, taken after neoadjuvant nivolumab, alone or with ipilimumab, at or shortly before surgery. These receptors came from an adult with non-small cell lung cancer. CDR3s include the opening cysteine and the closing phenylalanine or tryptophan. The D gene is left open where the match is weak. Some rows have no size entry. The others give once, few or many, or a class for an expanded clone.

j_gene: TRBJ1-1
d_gene: -
v_gene: TRBV30
abundance: -
CDR3aa: CAWSATGEHTEAFF
CDR3nt: TGTGCCTGGAGTGCAACGGGGGAGCACACTGAAGCTTTCTTT

j_gene: TRBJ1-2
d_gene: -
v_gene: TRBV6-5
abundance: -
CDR3aa: CASSSAVLYGYTF
CDR3nt: TGTGCCAGCAGTTCAGCAGTGCTCTATGGCTACACCTTC

j_gene: TRBJ2-2
d_gene: TRBD1
v_gene: TRBV25-1
abundance: -
CDR3aa: CASSESGTGVTGELFF
CDR3nt: TGTGCCAGCAGTGAGTCCGGGACAGGGGTCACCGGGGAGCTGTTTTTT

j_gene: TRBJ2-7
d_gene: TRBD2
v_gene: TRBV11-3
abundance: -
CDR3aa: CASSLLGLAGYYEQYF
CDR3nt: TGTGCCAGCAGCCTTCTGGGACTAGCGGGCTATTACGAGCAGTACTTC

j_gene: TRBJ2-1
d_gene: TRBD2
v_gene: TRBV29-1
abundance: -
CDR3aa: CSVEEGAGRSYNEQFF
CDR3nt: TGCAGCGTTGAAGAAGGAGCGGGAAGGTCCTACAATGAGCAGTTCTTC

j_gene: TRBJ2-5
d_gene: TRBD2
v_gene: TRBV18
abundance: once
CDR3aa: CASSPSPGLGKETQYF
CDR3nt: TGTGCCAGCTCACCATCGCCGGGACTAGGAAAAGAGACCCAGTACTTC

j_gene: TRBJ2-5
d_gene: -
v_gene: TRBV5-6
abundance: -
CDR3aa: CASSTGRAQETQYF
CDR3nt: TGTGCCAGCAGCACTGGACGGGCCCAAGAGACCCAGTACTTC

j_gene: TRBJ1-2
d_gene: -
v_gene: TRBV6-1
abundance: -
CDR3aa: CASSERPLQGAYGYTF
CDR3nt: TGTGCCAGCAGTGAGCGCCCCCTCCAGGGAGCCTATGGCTACACCTTC

j_gene: TRBJ2-7
d_gene: -
v_gene: TRBV28
abundance: -
CDR3aa: CASSLGRGRDEQYF
CDR3nt: TGTGCCAGCAGTTTGGGGAGGGGGAGAGACGAGCAGTACTTC

j_gene: TRBJ1-4
d_gene: -
v_gene: TRBV2
abundance: -
CDR3aa: CASSANKGGKLFF
CDR3nt: TGTGCCAGCAGTGCGAATAAGGGGGGGAAACTGTTTTTT

j_gene: TRBJ1-2
d_gene: -
v_gene: TRBV6-6
abundance: -
CDR3aa: CASILFPGGANYGYTF
CDR3nt: TGTGCCAGCATCCTGTTCCCAGGTGGGGCTAACTATGGCTACACCTTC

j_gene: TRBJ2-5
d_gene: TRBD2
v_gene: TRBV28
abundance: -
CDR3aa: CASSRTSEETQYF
CDR3nt: TGTGCCAGCAGCCGGACTAGCGAAGAGACCCAGTACTTC

j_gene: TRBJ2-4
d_gene: -
v_gene: TRBV25-1
abundance: -
CDR3aa: CASRGEDIQYF
CDR3nt: TGTGCCAGCAGGGGAGAAGACATTCAGTACTTC

j_gene: TRBJ2-7
d_gene: TRBD1
v_gene: TRBV5-4
abundance: -
CDR3aa: CASSLGGQRTYEQYF
CDR3nt: TGTGCCAGCAGCTTAGGGGGACAGCGCACCTACGAGCAGTACTTC

j_gene: TRBJ1-1
d_gene: -
v_gene: TRBV18
abundance: -
CDR3aa: CASSPWRQEGTEAFF
CDR3nt: TGTGCCAGCTCACCATGGAGACAGGAGGGGACTGAAGCTTTCTTT

j_gene: TRBJ2-1
d_gene: TRBD1
v_gene: TRBV29-1
abundance: -
CDR3aa: CSVGQGGFYNEQFF
CDR3nt: TGCAGCGTCGGACAGGGGGGGTTTTACAATGAGCAGTTCTTC

j_gene: TRBJ2-3
d_gene: -
v_gene: TRBV27
abundance: -
CDR3aa: CASSLFLGADTDTQYF
CDR3nt: TGTGCCAGCAGTTTATTCTTGGGAGCGGACACAGATACGCAGTATTTT

j_gene: TRBJ2-3
d_gene: -
v_gene: TRBV10-2
abundance: -
CDR3aa: CASSDFSDTQYF
CDR3nt: TGCGCCAGCAGTGATTTCTCAGATACGCAGTATTTT

j_gene: TRBJ1-1
d_gene: -
v_gene: TRBV30
abundance: few
CDR3aa: CAWSYGMNTEAFF
CDR3nt: TGTGCCTGGAGCTATGGGATGAACACTGAAGCTTTCTTT

j_gene: TRBJ2-3
d_gene: -
v_gene: TRBV9
abundance: -
CDR3aa: CASSVGFSSPTDTQYF
CDR3nt: TGTGCCAGCAGCGTAGGTTTCTCTTCCCCCACAGATACGCAGTATTTT

j_gene: TRBJ2-7
d_gene: -
v_gene: TRBV5-6
abundance: -
CDR3aa: CASSPGDLRGEQYF
CDR3nt: TGTGCCAGCAGCCCTGGCGACCTCAGGGGCGAGCAGTACTTC

j_gene: TRBJ1-3
d_gene: -
v_gene: TRBV18
abundance: once
CDR3aa: CASSPPSGDSFSGNTIYF
CDR3nt: TGTGCCAGCTCACCACCGAGCGGGGACTCGTTCTCTGGAAACACCATATATTTT

j_gene: TRBJ2-1
d_gene: TRBD2
v_gene: TRBV6-5
abundance: -
CDR3aa: CASSYGPGRVSEQFF
CDR3nt: TGTGCCAGCAGTTATGGTCCAGGGAGGGTTAGTGAGCAGTTCTTC

j_gene: TRBJ2-1
d_gene: TRBD2
v_gene: TRBV7-2
abundance: -
CDR3aa: CASSSRTSGSSYNEQFF
CDR3nt: TGTGCCAGCAGCTCACGGACTAGCGGCAGCTCCTACAATGAGCAGTTCTTC

j_gene: TRBJ2-1
d_gene: TRBD2
v_gene: TRBV4-1
abundance: -
CDR3aa: CASSQEAGGRRINEQFF
CDR3nt: TGCGCCAGCAGCCAAGAAGCCGGCGGGAGACGGATCAATGAGCAGTTCTTC

j_gene: TRBJ2-5
d_gene: -
v_gene: TRBV19
abundance: -
CDR3aa: CASSINSKETQYF
CDR3nt: TGTGCCAGTAGTATTAACAGTAAAGAGACCCAGTACTTC

j_gene: TRBJ2-5
d_gene: -
v_gene: TRBV13
abundance: once
CDR3aa: CASSLDPGSGRETQYF
CDR3nt: TGTGCCAGCAGCTTAGATCCGGGATCGGGTCGAGAGACCCAGTACTTC

j_gene: TRBJ2-7
d_gene: TRBD2
v_gene: TRBV6-1
abundance: -
CDR3aa: CASSSGGILYEQYF
CDR3nt: TGTGCCAGCTCTTCGGGAGGCATTCTCTACGAGCAGTACTTC

j_gene: TRBJ1-6
d_gene: -
v_gene: TRBV30
abundance: -
CDR3aa: CAWSGRTLSYNSPLHF
CDR3nt: TGTGCCTGGAGTGGACGGACACTCTCCTATAATTCACCCCTCCACTTT

j_gene: TRBJ2-5
d_gene: -
v_gene: TRBV30
abundance: few
CDR3aa: CAWSIGMGAKETQYF
CDR3nt: TGTGCCTGGAGTATTGGTATGGGGGCCAAAGAGACCCAGTACTTC

j_gene: TRBJ2-7
d_gene: -
v_gene: TRBV29-1
abundance: once
CDR3aa: CSVEDRGMQYF
CDR3nt: TGCAGCGTTGAAGATCGAGGGATGCAGTACTTC

j_gene: TRBJ2-3
d_gene: TRBD1
v_gene: TRBV5-1
abundance: -
CDR3aa: CASRTGTGGGDTQYF
CDR3nt: TGCGCCAGCAGAACCGGGACAGGGGGCGGAGATACGCAGTATTTT

j_gene: TRBJ1-5
d_gene: TRBD1
v_gene: TRBV18
abundance: -
CDR3aa: CASSPTGGDQPQHF
CDR3nt: TGTGCCAGCTCGCCCACAGGGGGGGATCAGCCCCAGCATTTT

j_gene: TRBJ1-2
d_gene: TRBD1
v_gene: TRBV7-2
abundance: -
CDR3aa: CASSLVGGQGGLGYGYTF
CDR3nt: TGTGCCAGCAGCTTAGTAGGGGGACAGGGGGGATTAGGGTATGGCTACACCTTC

j_gene: TRBJ2-3
d_gene: -
v_gene: TRBV7-3
abundance: -
CDR3aa: CASSLRGGTDTQYF
CDR3nt: TGTGCCAGCAGCTTAAGGGGTGGCACAGATACGCAGTATTTT

j_gene: TRBJ2-3
d_gene: TRBD2
v_gene: TRBV5-4
abundance: -
CDR3aa: CASSFSGGADLNTQYF
CDR3nt: TGTGCCAGCAGCTTTAGCGGGGGGGCGGATTTGAATACGCAGTATTTT

j_gene: TRBJ1-2
d_gene: -
v_gene: TRBV5-8
abundance: once
CDR3aa: CASSRLELGYTF
CDR3nt: TGTGCCAGCAGCCGCCTCGAGCTAGGCTACACCTTC

j_gene: TRBJ2-7
d_gene: -
v_gene: TRBV10-2
abundance: -
CDR3aa: CASSLTGIGEQYF
CDR3nt: TGCGCCAGCAGCCTCACAGGGATCGGCGAGCAGTACTTC

j_gene: TRBJ2-7
d_gene: TRBD1
v_gene: TRBV27
abundance: -
CDR3aa: CASRQGRSYEQYF
CDR3nt: TGTGCCAGTAGACAGGGACGGTCCTACGAGCAGTACTTC

j_gene: TRBJ1-2
d_gene: -
v_gene: TRBV29-1
abundance: -
CDR3aa: CSVEQLGSYTF
CDR3nt: TGCAGCGTTGAACAATTAGGCTCCTACACCTTC

j_gene: TRBJ2-5
d_gene: -
v_gene: TRBV5-6
abundance: -
CDR3aa: CASSYLTGTPQETQYF
CDR3nt: TGTGCCAGCAGCTACTTGACCGGGACACCCCAAGAGACCCAGTACTTC

j_gene: TRBJ2-3
d_gene: TRBD2
v_gene: TRBV30
abundance: -
CDR3aa: CAWSGASGSSTDTQYF
CDR3nt: TGTGCCTGGAGTGGGGCGAGCGGGAGTAGCACAGATACGCAGTATTTT

j_gene: TRBJ2-1
d_gene: -
v_gene: TRBV29-1
abundance: -
CDR3aa: CSVESGSRADEQFF
CDR3nt: TGCAGCGTTGAATCTGGAAGCCGGGCGGATGAGCAGTTCTTC

j_gene: TRBJ2-5
d_gene: TRBD1
v_gene: TRBV9
abundance: few
CDR3aa: CASSGRGGTGSETQYF
CDR3nt: TGTGCCAGCAGCGGACGAGGGGGGACAGGGTCAGAGACCCAGTACTTC

j_gene: TRBJ1-5
d_gene: -
v_gene: TRBV28
abundance: -
CDR3aa: CASRPPRYNQPQHF
CDR3nt: TGTGCCAGCAGACCCCCCAGATACAATCAGCCCCAGCATTTT

j_gene: TRBJ2-2
d_gene: TRBD1
v_gene: TRBV5-1
abundance: -
CDR3aa: CATPGQGVRGTGELFF
CDR3nt: TGCGCCACACCGGGACAGGGGGTCCGAGGCACCGGGGAGCTGTTTTTT

j_gene: TRBJ2-7
d_gene: TRBD2
v_gene: TRBV7-9
abundance: once
CDR3aa: CASSFGTSFFPNYEQYF
CDR3nt: TGTGCCAGCAGCTTCGGGACTAGCTTTTTCCCCAACTACGAGCAGTACTTC

j_gene: TRBJ1-5
d_gene: -
v_gene: TRBV28
abundance: few
CDR3aa: CASSFWANNQPQHF
CDR3nt: TGTGCCAGCAGTTTTTGGGCGAACAATCAGCCCCAGCATTTT

j_gene: TRBJ1-1
d_gene: -
v_gene: TRBV5-5
abundance: -
CDR3aa: CASSLSVREGVAFF
CDR3nt: TGTGCCAGCAGCTTAAGCGTTCGTGAGGGTGTAGCTTTCTTT

j_gene: TRBJ2-7
d_gene: -
v_gene: TRBV20-1
abundance: -
CDR3aa: CSASGPYEQYF
CDR3nt: TGCAGTGCTAGCGGTCCCTACGAGCAGTACTTC

j_gene: TRBJ2-2
d_gene: TRBD1
v_gene: TRBV11-3
abundance: -
CDR3aa: CASSLRGRTGELFF
CDR3nt: TGTGCCAGCAGCTTAAGGGGGCGCACCGGGGAGCTGTTTTTT

j_gene: TRBJ1-3
d_gene: -
v_gene: TRBV6-5
abundance: -
CDR3aa: CASSYSTGRLPIYF
CDR3nt: TGTGCCAGCAGTTACTCGACAGGTCGTTTGCCCATATATTTT

j_gene: TRBJ1-2
d_gene: -
v_gene: TRBV10-3
abundance: -
CDR3aa: CAIRGTDPNYGYTF
CDR3nt: TGTGCCATCAGAGGGACGGATCCCAACTATGGCTACACCTTC

j_gene: TRBJ2-6
d_gene: -
v_gene: TRBV19
abundance: -
CDR3aa: CASSQIYSGANVLTF
CDR3nt: TGTGCCAGTAGTCAAATATACTCTGGGGCCAACGTCCTGACTTTC

j_gene: TRBJ1-2
d_gene: TRBD1
v_gene: TRBV19
abundance: -
CDR3aa: CASSIQDRARDYGYTF
CDR3nt: TGTGCCAGTAGTATCCAGGACAGGGCCAGAGACTATGGCTACACCTTC

j_gene: TRBJ1-6
d_gene: -
v_gene: TRBV18
abundance: -
CDR3aa: CASSPGAGSHSPLHF
CDR3nt: TGTGCCAGCTCACCAGGGGCAGGGTCCCACTCACCCCTCCACTTT

j_gene: TRBJ2-1
d_gene: TRBD1
v_gene: TRBV4-1
abundance: -
CDR3aa: CASSPQGALRNEQFF
CDR3nt: TGCGCCAGCAGCCCCCAGGGGGCTTTGCGAAATGAGCAGTTCTTC